The present T cell receptor beta chain was sequenced within a study of T cells in Graves' hyperthyroidism and ophthalmopathy. Isolation of PBMCs was performed on 8 to 10 ml fresh peripheral blood. RNA transcripts were the template for amplifying TCR beta CDR3 regions. First-round RT-PCR of the TCR CDR3 relied on the HTBI primer set. TCRdb reprocessed the multiplex PCR reads with MiXCR, giving one entry per CDR3 protein. In the table there are around 500,000 distinct CDR3 sequences, 20% to 25% of which are singletons. V lost 3 bases and J 2 bases, leaving 8 bases between the germline ends. The germline V gene has CDR1 LNHNV and CDR2 YYDKDF (reference sequence). The CDR3 is 15 residues long.

The sample taken for sequencing was blood. The receptor was isolated from a woman aged 70 to 79 with Graves' ophthalmopathy. V gene TRBV15 combines with J gene TRBJ2-6, with D possibly being TRBD1 (5 bases). DNA for the CDR3: TGTGCCACCAGCAGCAGGGTGGCTGGGGCCAACGTCCTGACTTTC. This codes for CATSSRVAGANVLTF.